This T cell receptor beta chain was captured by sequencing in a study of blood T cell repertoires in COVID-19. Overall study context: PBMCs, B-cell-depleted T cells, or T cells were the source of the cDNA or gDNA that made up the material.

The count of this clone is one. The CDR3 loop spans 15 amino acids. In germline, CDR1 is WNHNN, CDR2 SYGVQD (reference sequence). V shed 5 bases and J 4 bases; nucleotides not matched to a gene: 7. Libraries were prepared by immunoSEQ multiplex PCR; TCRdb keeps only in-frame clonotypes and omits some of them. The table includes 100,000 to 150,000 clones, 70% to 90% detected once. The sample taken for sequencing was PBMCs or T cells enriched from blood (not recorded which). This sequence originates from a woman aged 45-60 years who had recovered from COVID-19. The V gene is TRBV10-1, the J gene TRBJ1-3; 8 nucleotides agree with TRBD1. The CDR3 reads CASSPGTGRGNTIYF. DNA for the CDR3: TGCGCCAGCAGTCCCGGGACAGGTAGAGGAAACACCATATATTTT.